This TCR beta chain was sequenced during a study of blood T cell repertoires in COVID-19. Note on this clone: The sample holds other DNA sequences that translate to the same CDR3.

Authors' processing steps: Reference gene primer amplification gave nucleated cell count estimates. Only in-frame clones appear in the TCRdb table, and some are missing; sequencing was by immunoSEQ multiplex PCR. V, J and clone size are those of that table, while D and trimming were read from the DNA. The table includes under 400,000 clones, 80% to 90% detected once. This CDR3 comprises 15 residues. With 0 bases removed from V and 0 bases from J, the gap between germline ends came to 7 bases. CDR1 SGDLS and CDR2 YYNGEE come from the germline V gene. The sequence derives from a woman aged 40 to 50 with acute COVID-19. The chain carries TRBV9 and TRBJ1-5; tentative D call: TRBD1 (5 bases). Source material: PBMCs or T cells enriched from blood (not recorded which). CDR3 residues: CASSVGQGSNQPQHF. In nucleotides, the CDR3 is TGTGCCAGCAGCGTAGGTCAGGGTAGCAATCAGCCCCAGCATTTT.